The 32 T cell receptor beta chains below come from one sample, sequenced in a study of regulatory and conventional T cells in RAG deficiency. The sorted conventional CD4+ T cells were CD25-low and CD127-high, with genomic DNA sequenced. Sequenced by immunoSEQ multiplex PCR; TCRdb stores in-frame clones only, minus some. This sample has around 20,000 clones, with around 95% found just once. The data were also submitted as part of a second study, on regulatory T cells. That paper states: Amplification used 52 TRBV primers and 13 TRBJ primers.

Sequencing was carried out using CD25- CD4+ T cells sorted from blood. Receptors originate from a human donor in good health.

The chain uses TRBV9 and TRBJ2-7; perhaps TRBD1 as D (6 bases). The CDR3 runs 16 residues. Germline lookup yields CDR1 SGDLS and CDR2 YYNGEE. V was cut by 0 bases and J by 0 bases, with 13 bases left in between. CDR3 nucleotides: TGTGCCAGCAGCGTAGGAGCAGGGGTGAGCTCCTACGAGCAGTACTTC. It translates to CASSVGAGVSSYEQYF.

The gene calls are TRBV4-1 and TRBJ2-6, with D possibly being TRBD2 (7 bases). This CDR3 spans 16 amino acids. V lost 7 bases to trimming and J lost 1 base, with 14 bases between them. Looked up from germline, CDR1 is MGHRA and CDR2 is YSYEKL. This CDR3 is CASMWGGASGANVLTF. CDR3 DNA sequence: TGCGCCAGCATGTGGGGGGGCGCTTCTGGGGCCAACGTCCTGACTTTC.

This clone has just one count. This sequence joins TRBV4-2 and TRBJ1-4, with 7 positions matching TRBD1. Germline trimming cut 0 bases from V and 14 bases from J; bases unmatched to any gene: 9. Germline V gene sequence: CDR1 LGHNA, CDR2 YNFKEQ. The CDR3 has 14 amino acids. CDR3 residues: CASSQEGGFPWLFF. CDR3 nucleotides: TGTGCCAGCAGCCAAGAAGGGGGCTTCCCTTGGCTGTTTTTT.

Concerning this clone itself: Other DNA sequences in the same sample also yield this CDR3. This chain connects TRBV6-5 to TRBJ2-2, with D hard to call. The V end was cut by 3 bases, the J end by 0 bases, with 11 bases between. The germline V gene has CDR1 MNHEY and CDR2 SVGAGI. The CDR3 is made up of 16 amino acids. The CDR3 region is CASSYRNRANTGELFF. As DNA, the CDR3 is TGTGCCAGCAGTTATCGGAACAGAGCGAACACCGGGGAGCTGTTTTTT.

The chain joins TRBV6-5 to TRBJ1-2, with a tentative D call TRBD1 (6 bases). The CDR3 has 15 residues. The V gene's germline CDR1 is MNHEY and CDR2 SVGAGI. With 3 bases removed from V and 7 bases from J, the gap between germline ends came to 18 bases. The CDR3 reads CASSYRQGHASGYTF. CDR3 nucleotide sequence: TGTGCCAGCAGTTATCGGCAGGGGCATGCGTCTGGCTACACCTTC.

The chain links TRBV4-1 to TRBJ1-5; D uncertain. The CDR3 spans 14 residues. With 0 bases removed from V and 4 bases from J, the gap between germline ends came to 7 bases. The germline V gene encodes CDR1 MGHRA and CDR2 YSYEKL. The CDR3 sequence is CASSQDHSNQPQHF. The CDR3 DNA follows: TGCGCCAGCAGCCAAGATCATAGTAATCAGCCCCAGCATTTT.

The chain combines TRBV15 with TRBJ1-4; 11 bases fit TRBD1. The trim removed 4 bases at V and 7 bases at J, leaving 8 bases unmatched. The germline V gene encodes CDR1 LNHNV and CDR2 YYDKDF (reference sequence). This CDR3 comprises 16 residues. For the CDR3, the DNA is TGTGCCACCAGCAAAAACACCGGGACAGGGGGTGAAAAACTGTTTTTT. Translation: CATSKNTGTGGEKLFF.

The chain recombines TRBV4-3 with TRBJ2-3, with 8 bases that match TRBD2. The ends lost 1 base at V and 2 bases at J; junction bases unmatched: 14. This CDR3 has 19 amino acids. Looked up from germline, CDR1 is LGHNA and CDR2 is YSLEER. The DNA of the CDR3 is TGCGCCAGCAGCCAAGTCCTAGCGGCGGGGGGACCCTCCACAGATACGCAGTATTTT. It is translated as CASSQVLAAGGPSTDTQYF.

The rearrangement uses TRBV19 and TRBJ1-1, with D perhaps matching TRBD1 (6 bases). Trimming removed 5 bases at V and 2 bases at J, with 18 bases between. Germline lookup yields CDR1 LNHDA and CDR2 SQIVND (reference sequence). CDR3 length equals 16 residues. CDR3 loop: CASSPPDRRSNTEAFF. DNA of the CDR3: TGTGCCAGTAGTCCCCCTGACAGGCGATCTAACACTGAAGCTTTCTTT.

The gene calls are TRBV5-1 and TRBJ1-2; D gene uncertain. This CDR3 region has 13 residues. Germline V gives CDR1 SGHRS, CDR2 YFSETQ. V lost 1 base and J lost 6, with 10 bases in between. CDR3 amino acids: CASSLSEGHGYTF. CDR3 coding DNA: TGCGCCAGCAGCTTGTCGGAGGGCCATGGCTACACCTTC.

The rearrangement links TRBV19 to TRBJ2-7, with D unclear. The CDR3 has 15 amino acids. The germline V gene encodes CDR1 LNHDA and CDR2 SQIVND (reference sequence). The V gene lost 8 bases and the J gene lost 0 bases, with 17 bases spanning the gap. The CDR3 loop reads CASSYNPLNSYEQYF. CDR3 in DNA: TGTGCCAGTTCCTATAATCCCTTAAACTCCTACGAGCAGTACTTC.

For the CDR3, the DNA is TGTGCGACGGGGGTATACACTGAAGCTTTCTTT. The encoded protein is CATGVYTEAFF. The chain uses TRBV7-2 and TRBJ1-1; tentative D call: TRBD1 (5 bases). This CDR3 contains 11 residues. Germline-derived CDR1 and CDR2 are SGHTA and FQGNSA.

The chain joins TRBV18 to TRBJ1-5, with a tentative D call TRBD1 (5 bases). This CDR3 has 15 amino acids. Trimming pared 3 bases from V and 0 bases from J, leaving 9 bases between. Germline-derived CDR1 and CDR2 are KGHSH and LQKENI. CDR3 protein: CASSPSGVSNQPQHF. CDR3 DNA sequence: TGTGCCAGCTCACCTTCGGGGGTTAGCAATCAGCCCCAGCATTTT.

This clone was found once. The chain has TRBV27 and TRBJ2-7; D call uncertain. The CDR3 has 11 amino acids. Trimming removed 6 bases from V and 6 bases from J, with 9 bases in between. CDR1 is MNHEY, CDR2 SMNVEV, per germline (reference sequence). CDR3 sequence (DNA): TGTGCCAGCAGGGGCGCGCGCGAGCAGTACTTC. The encoded protein is CASRGAREQYF.

This chain links TRBV6-5 with TRBJ2-3; D is unresolved. The CDR3 consists of 15 residues. V lost 2 bases and J 2 bases, leaving 11 bases between the germline ends. Germline V CDR1 and CDR2: MNHEY, SVGAGI. The CDR3 region has the DNA TGTGCCAGCAGTTACGGTAGCAGTTCCACAGATACGCAGTATTTT. Protein sequence: CASSYGSSSTDTQYF.

V gene TRBV30 combines with J gene TRBJ1-2; D is undetermined. The CDR3 covers 13 residues. V was cut by 0 bases and J by 3 bases, with 8 bases left in between. Germline V gene data show CDR1 as GTSNPN and CDR2 as SVGIG (reference sequence). In DNA form, the CDR3 reads TGTGCCTGGAGTGTGGCGGTAGACTATGGCTACACCTTC. Protein: CAWSVAVDYGYTF.

This chain links TRBV6-5 with TRBJ2-2, with 10 positions matching TRBD2. Per the germline V gene, CDR1 is MNHEY and CDR2 is SVGAGI. The CDR3 extends over 16 amino acids. Germline trimming cut 3 bases from V and 4 bases from J; bases unmatched to any gene: 5. The CDR3 sequence: CASSYKASGGTGELFF. As DNA, the CDR3 is TGTGCCAGCAGTTATAAGGCTAGCGGGGGCACCGGGGAGCTGTTTTTT.

The chain is built from TRBV28 and TRBJ2-3; no reliable D call. This CDR3 contains 11 residues. Germline V lookup: CDR1 MDHEN, CDR2 SYDVKM. The CDR3 reads CASRGTDTQYF. The DNA of the CDR3 is TGTGCTTCCCGGGGCACAGATACGCAGTATTTT.

The chain has TRBV10-3 and TRBJ2-4; 7 bases match TRBD2. V was pared by 4 bases and J by 6 bases, with 6 bases of the junction left unmatched. CDR1 and CDR2 from the germline V gene are ENHRY and SYGVKD. The CDR3 has 14 amino acids. In DNA form, the CDR3 reads TGTGCCATCAGTGGCCGACTAGCTCCAAACATTCAGTACTTC. This sequence encodes CAISGRLAPNIQYF.

The chain couples TRBV18 to TRBJ1-3; TRBD1 matches at 7 bases. The CDR3 spans 15 residues. Trimming took 1 base from V and 7 from J; bases not matched to a gene: 7. The V gene's germline CDR1 is KGHSH and CDR2 LQKENI. The CDR3 region has the DNA TGTGCCAGCTCACCACGGGCTACAGGGGAGAACACCATATATTTT. This encodes CASSPRATGENTIYF.

The chain employs TRBV29-1 and TRBJ2-3, with 7 bases that match TRBD2. The CDR3 loop spans 15 amino acids. The J segment lost 0 bases and the V segment lost 4 bases, leaving 7 bases of the junction unmatched. CDR1 SQVTM and CDR2 ANQGSEA come from the germline V gene. This CDR3 reads CSVAHAGVSTDTQYF. CDR3 bases: TGCAGCGTTGCCCACGCGGGGGTTAGCACAGATACGCAGTATTTT.

The chain recombines TRBV7-9 with TRBJ2-7, with 7 bases fitting TRBD1. The CDR3 has 14 amino acids. V gave up 11 bases and J gave up 2 bases; unmatched junction bases: 12. Germline V gives CDR1 SEHNR, CDR2 FQNEAQ (reference sequence). CDR3 loop: CAGNRDSHAYEQYF. DNA of the CDR3: TGTGCCGGCAACCGGGACAGTCATGCCTACGAGCAGTACTTC.

J is TRBJ2-7 and V is TRBV5-1; 9 bases map to TRBD1. Germline values: CDR1 SGHRS, CDR2 YFSETQ. This CDR3 has 13 residues. Germline trimming cut 4 bases from V and 5 bases from J; bases unmatched to any gene: 4. The CDR3 sequence: CASSPRTGDEQYF. CDR3 bases: TGCGCCAGCAGCCCCCGGACAGGGGACGAGCAGTACTTC. The variable domain in full, completed from reference TRBV5-1 and TRBJ2-7, reads KAGVTQTPRYLIKTRGQQVTLSCSPISGHRSVSWYQQTPGQGLQFLFEYFSETQRNKGNFPGRFSGRQFSNSRSEMNVSTLELGDSALYLCASSPRTGDEQYFGPGTRLTVT.

This chain uses TRBV28 with TRBJ1-2; perhaps TRBD1 as D (6 bases). CDR1 is MDHEN and CDR2 is SYDVKM in the germline V gene. V was shortened by 6 bases and J by 0 bases, with 17 bases between the two germline ends. The CDR3 covers 16 residues. The CDR3 protein is CASSLLGQLANYGYTF. For the CDR3, the DNA is TGTGCCAGCAGCCTTTTAGGACAGTTAGCTAACTATGGCTACACCTTC.

This chain joins TRBV11-2 and TRBJ1-2, with no clear D. Germline-derived CDR1 and CDR2 are SGHAT and FQNNGV. The CDR3 covers 14 residues. Trimming took off 5 bases at V and 6 bases at J, with 16 bases between the two ends. The CDR3 coding sequence is TGTGCCAGCAGCGCCAGGACGGGAGGTCATGGCTACACCTTC. It codes for CASSARTGGHGYTF.

This clone appeared once. The chain combines TRBV2 with TRBJ2-2; D remains unclear. Germline values: CDR1 SNHLY, CDR2 FYNNEI. The CDR3 totals 14 residues. The ends were cut back, 7 bases at V and 1 base at J, with 10 bases in the middle. The CDR3 loop is CASMVEVNTGELFF. CDR3 in DNA: TGTGCCAGCATGGTCGAGGTGAACACCGGGGAGCTGTTTTTT.

The rearrangement links TRBV28 to TRBJ1-2; TRBD1 aligns across 10 bases. Germline loops: CDR1 MDHEN, CDR2 SYDVKM. This CDR3 contains 16 residues. The V and J ends lost 4 bases and 8 bases, in that order; junction bases with no gene match: 13. The CDR3 sequence: CASSSPGTGVWGGYTF. CDR3 nucleotide sequence: TGTGCCAGCAGTTCCCCCGGGACAGGGGTGTGGGGAGGCTACACCTTC.

This rearrangement joins TRBV28 to TRBJ1-5; 8 bases map to TRBD1. The CDR3 is made up of 13 amino acids. The V gene end was trimmed by 8 bases and the J gene end by 3 bases; junction bases not matched to a gene: 3. Looked up from germline, CDR1 is MDHEN and CDR2 is SYDVKM. The CDR3, as DNA: TGTGCCAGCCGACAGGGGAACAATCAGCCCCAGCATTTT. Translating gives CASRQGNNQPQHF.

This chain links TRBV2 with TRBJ2-2, with a weak D call TRBD2 (5 bases). The germline V gene has CDR1 SNHLY and CDR2 FYNNEI. This CDR3 is 14 amino acids long. V was shortened by 4 bases and J by 4 bases, with 10 bases between the two germline ends. The CDR3 DNA reads TGTGCCAGCAGTGGCGGGCAACGCACCGGGGAGCTGTTTTTT. Protein product: CASSGGQRTGELFF. Combining the CDR3 with reference TRBV2 and TRBJ2-2 gives the whole variable domain EPEVTQTPSHQVTQMGQEVILRCVPISNHLYFYWYRQILGQKVEFLVSFYNNEISEKSEIFDDQFSVERPDGSNFTLKIRSTKLEDSAMYFCASSGGQRTGELFFGEGSRLTVL.

V usage is TRBV5-1 and J usage is TRBJ1-1; 8 nucleotides line up with TRBD1. Germline V gene lookup returns CDR1 SGHRS and CDR2 YFSETQ. With V trimmed by 4 bases and J by 2 bases, 4 bases remained unmatched. CDR3 length: 14 amino acids. CDR3 loop: CASSTGQDNTEAFF. CDR3 nucleotides: TGCGCCAGCAGCACGGGACAGGACAACACTGAAGCTTTCTTT.

The chain joins TRBV5-1 to TRBJ2-5; D unclear. CDR1 is SGHRS and CDR2 is YFSETQ in the germline V gene. V was pared by 4 bases and J by 2 bases, with 15 bases between. This CDR3 comprises 15 residues. The CDR3 DNA reads as TGCGCCAGCAGCCCCCGAATGGCCTCTCAAGAGACCCAGTACTTC. This sequence encodes CASSPRMASQETQYF.

V usage is TRBV29-1 and J usage is TRBJ1-2; tentatively, D is TRBD1 (6 bases). V lost 2 bases to trimming and J lost 4 bases, with 14 bases between them. Germline assignment: CDR1 SQVTM and CDR2 ANQGSEA. This CDR3 contains 14 residues. CDR3 sequence: CSVEWGQRLYGYTF. The DNA of the CDR3 is TGCAGCGTTGAATGGGGGCAGCGCCTCTATGGCTACACCTTC.